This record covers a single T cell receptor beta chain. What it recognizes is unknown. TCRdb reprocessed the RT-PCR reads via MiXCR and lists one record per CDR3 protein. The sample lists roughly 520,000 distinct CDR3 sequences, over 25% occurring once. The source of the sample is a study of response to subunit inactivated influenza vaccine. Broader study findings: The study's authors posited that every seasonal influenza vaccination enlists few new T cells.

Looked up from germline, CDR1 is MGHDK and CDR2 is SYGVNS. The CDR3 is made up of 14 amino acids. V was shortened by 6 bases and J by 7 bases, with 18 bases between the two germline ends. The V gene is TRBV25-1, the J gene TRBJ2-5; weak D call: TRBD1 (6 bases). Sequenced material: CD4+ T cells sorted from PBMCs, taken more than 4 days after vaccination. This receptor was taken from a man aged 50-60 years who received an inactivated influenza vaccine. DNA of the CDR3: TGTGCCAGCAGCCACAGGGAACAGGGCGTGACCCAGTACTTC. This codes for CASSHREQGVTQYF.